This TCR beta chain was recorded in a study of blood T cell repertoires in COVID-19. The overall study: Donors in the United States, Italy and Spain gave samples during acute or convalescent COVID-19.

How the authors handled the data: Estimation of nucleated cell counts relied on the amplification of reference gene primers. Sequenced by immunoSEQ multiplex PCR; TCRdb stores in-frame clones only, minus some. V and J calls and clone size come straight from that table; D and trimming were deduced from the DNA. Among 150,000 to 200,000 clones listed, 80% to 85% were seen once. Living in 24 US areas, the participants were between roughly 18 and 95 years of age. Symptom resolution, clearance, or two negative PCRs marked the recovered donors of Cohort 3. Trimming removed 1 base at V and 10 bases at J, with 13 bases between. The CDR3 spans 14 residues. Germline V gene lookup returns CDR1 MGHRA and CDR2 YSYEKL.

The chain employs TRBV4-1 and TRBJ1-4; no clear D. Material: PBMCs or T cells enriched from blood (not recorded which). This TCR was sampled from a man aged 35-49 years who had recovered from COVID-19. CDR3 DNA: TGCGCCAGCAGCCAAGTTATACGGTTTAGAAAACTGTTTTTT. Protein product: CASSQVIRFRKLFF.